The clone carrying this T cell receptor (beta chain) was seen only a few times. Its antigen is unidentified. This entry comes from a study of T cell clonality in common variable immunodeficiency. The protocol was immunoSEQ multiplex PCR, while the TCRdb copy is restricted to in-frame clones and leaves out a portion. Listed for the sample are roughly 29,000 clones, none seen a single time. Caucasian heritage predominated among both patients and controls. No CVID subject was ill or on immunomodulatory drugs when sampled. Study findings and constraints: TCRbeta clonality was increased in CVID versus healthy controls. In common variable immunodeficiency, TCR beta chains reportedly carried fewer deletions and N-nucleotide insertions. CVID subjects shared fewer TCRbeta clones than healthy controls did.

The sequencing input was peripheral blood mononuclear cells. The source of this sequence is a human donor with common variable immunodeficiency.

CDR3 protein: CAISDTSGWRTSEQFF. CDR3 bases read: TGTGCCATCAGTGACACTAGCGGGTGGAGAACGAGTGAG. The rearrangement links TRBV10-3 to TRBJ2-1; TRBD2 aligns across 9 bases. With the read ending 3 residues before the CDR3 end, the germline J gene is used to fill in that end. The CDR3 spans 16 residues. CDR1 and CDR2 from the germline V gene are ENHRY and SYGVKD. Trimming took 3 bases from V and 9 from J; bases not matched to a gene: 12.